Below, 2 T cell receptor beta chains from the same sample are listed, as sequenced in a study of PD-1 blockade in classical Hodgkin lymphoma. Brentuximab vedotin exposure varied, and every patient relapsed after autologous stem cell transplantation. Using immunoSEQ multiplex PCR, the repertoire was profiled, and TCRdb retains in-frame clones only, with some absent. The data contain roughly 96,000 clones, about 88% of them singletons. The sequences come from peripheral blood mononuclear cells (PBMCs), collected before the second cycle of nivolumab. These receptors were taken from a human donor with classical Hodgkin lymphoma.

The gene calls are TRBV5-1 and TRBJ2-6, with 9 bases identical to TRBD2. Germline V CDR1 and CDR2: SGHRS, YFSETQ. The CDR3 extends over 18 amino acids. The ends lost 0 bases at V and 0 bases at J; junction bases unmatched: 4. CDR3 DNA: TGCGCCAGCAGCTTGGAGGCGGGAGGGCCCTCTGGGGCCAACGTCCTGACTTTC. Translation: CASSLEAGGPSGANVLTF.

The genes are TRBV10-3 and TRBJ1-3; D remains unclear. The CDR3 extends over 15 amino acids. Germline lookup yields CDR1 ENHRY and CDR2 SYGVKD. Deletions cut 3 bases from V and 0 bases from J, with 9 bases between. The CDR3 bases are TGTGCCATCAGTGATGGCAGTTCCTCTGGAAACACCATATATTTT. It is translated as CAISDGSSSGNTIYF.